Given below is one T cell receptor beta chain in context. Its specificity is not known. The sample is drawn from a study of OX40 agonist ivuxolimab in advanced cancers. Findings and caveats of the study: In general, CD8+ T cells held more expanded clones than CD4+ did, on average. With doses of 0.1 to 3.0 mg/kg, CD4+ and CD8+ blood T cells had undergone clonal expansion by week 6.

V shed 1 base and J shed 2 bases, with 8 bases lying between them. CDR1 is MGHDK, CDR2 SYGVNS, per germline. The CDR3 loop spans 14 amino acids. Libraries were prepared by immunoSEQ multiplex PCR; TCRdb keeps only in-frame clonotypes and omits some of them. Of under 80,000 clones in the sample, over 90% are singletons; the top ten hold around 6%. The chain links TRBV25-1 to TRBJ1-1; D is unclear. The clonotype comes from an adult with an advanced solid tumor such as melanoma, head and neck, liver or kidney cancer. Material: CD4+ or CD8+ T cells sorted from blood, obtained in a trial of the OX40 agonist ivuxolimab. The DNA of the CDR3 is TGTGCCAGCAGTGAATCAGGCTATAACACTGAAGCTTTCTTT. It yields the protein CASSESGYNTEAFF.